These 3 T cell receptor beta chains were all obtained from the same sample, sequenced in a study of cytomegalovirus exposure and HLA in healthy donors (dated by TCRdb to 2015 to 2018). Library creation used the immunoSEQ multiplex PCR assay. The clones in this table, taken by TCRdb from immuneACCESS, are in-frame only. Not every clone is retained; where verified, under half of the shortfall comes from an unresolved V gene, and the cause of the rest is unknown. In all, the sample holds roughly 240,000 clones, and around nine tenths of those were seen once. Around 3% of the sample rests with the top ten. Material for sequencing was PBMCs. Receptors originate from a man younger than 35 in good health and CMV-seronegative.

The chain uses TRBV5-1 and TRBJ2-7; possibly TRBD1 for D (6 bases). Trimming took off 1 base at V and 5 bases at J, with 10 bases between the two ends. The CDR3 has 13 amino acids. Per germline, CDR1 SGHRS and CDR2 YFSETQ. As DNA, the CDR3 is TGCGCCAGCAGCTTGACAGGGAAAGACGAGCAGTACTTC. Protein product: CASSLTGKDEQYF.

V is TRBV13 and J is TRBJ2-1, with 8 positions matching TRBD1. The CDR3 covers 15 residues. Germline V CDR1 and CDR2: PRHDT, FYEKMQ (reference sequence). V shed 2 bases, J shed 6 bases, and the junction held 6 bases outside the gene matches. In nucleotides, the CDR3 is TGTGCCAGCAGCTTACCTCAGGGGGCGGTCAATGAGCAGTTCTTC. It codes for CASSLPQGAVNEQFF.

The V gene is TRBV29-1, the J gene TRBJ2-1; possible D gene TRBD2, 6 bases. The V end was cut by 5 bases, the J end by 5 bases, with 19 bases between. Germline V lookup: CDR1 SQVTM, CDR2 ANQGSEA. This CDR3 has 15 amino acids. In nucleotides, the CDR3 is TGCAGCGTTAATAGTGGCGGGATTTATAACAATGAGCAGTTCTTC. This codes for CSVNSGGIYNNEQFF.